This TCR beta chain was sequenced in a study of blood T cell repertoires in COVID-19. Study overall: Donors in the United States, Italy and Spain gave samples during acute or convalescent COVID-19. The cDNA or gDNA used as material had been derived from T cells, B-cell-depleted T cells, or PBMCs.

Adults between roughly 18 and 95 years of age took part from about 24 US areas. Among Cohort 3 donors, those recovered had two negative PCRs, clearance, or symptom resolution. Sequencing used immunoSEQ multiplex PCR; TCRdb keeps in-frame clones, though not all of them. The table records roughly 280,000 clones, 75% to 90% of them present only once. The clonotype comes from a young woman who had recovered from COVID-19. Sequencing input: PBMCs or T cells enriched from blood (not recorded which).

DNA for the CDR3: TGCGCCAGCAGCTTTACGAGGGCGGTGGGAAATGAGCAGTTCTTC. It yields the protein CASSFTRAVGNEQFF. The chain employs TRBV5-1 and TRBJ2-1; D is perhaps TRBD2 (5 bases). Germline assignment: CDR1 SGHRS and CDR2 YFSETQ. V was pared by 2 bases and J by 7 bases, with 16 bases between. This CDR3 is built from 15 residues.